Listed below are T cell receptor beta chains from one sample, sequenced in a study of metastatic and nonmetastatic thyroid tumors. TCRdb used MiXCR to call clones anew from the PCR reads. This sample carries some 5,000 clones, approximately 35% of them seen once, and the ten largest clones take around a quarter. The source material was adjacent normal tissue. The receptors here all came from a male donor with papillary thyroid cancer or a benign thyroid nodule (not recorded which). Some clones in this sample may be carry-over from other donors' samples. Each CDR3 is given with its conserved first and last residue. The D gene is left open where the match is weak. Part of the rows lack a size; the others show once, few, many or a class for expanded clones.

clone_size j_call d_call v_call cdr3_nt cdr3_aa
many TRBJ2-5 . TRBV5-4 TGTGCCAGCAGCGCCTCTGGGACTGCAGTTCAAGAGACCCAGTACTTC CASSASGTAVQETQYF
large TRBJ2-4 TRBD2 TRBV28 TGTGCCAGCAGTTGGGTTCGCAGCGGGATTTCGAAAAACATTCAGTACTTC CASSWVRSGISKNIQYF
few TRBJ2-7 . TRBV20-1 TGCAGTGCCCGAGGGGGGACAAGGACATCCGAGGGCTACGAGCAGTACTTC CSARGGTRTSEGYEQYF
few TRBJ2-1 TRBD2 TRBV28 TGTGCCAGCAGCCGACCGGGACTAGGGTTCGATGAGCAGTTCTTC CASSRPGLGFDEQFF
medium-sized TRBJ2-3 . TRBV7-2 TGTGCCAGCAGCTTATCCTTCATCTCCACAGATACGCAGTATTTT CASSLSFISTDTQYF
few TRBJ2-3 . TRBV5-1 TGCGCCAGCAGTCGGGCCACAGGGACAGATACGCAGTATTTT CASSRATGTDTQYF
. TRBJ2-5 TRBD2 TRBV7-2 TGTGCCAGCAGCTTATCTAGCGGGGGTCAAGAGACCCAGTACTTC CASSLSSGGQETQYF
. TRBJ1-1 . TRBV12-3/TRBV12-4 TGTGCCAGCAGTTTAGACAGGGCAGGGGACACTGAAGCTTTCTTT CASSLDRAGDTEAFF
. TRBJ2-1 . TRBV6-1 TGTGCCAGCGGTCGAGGGCCAGGATACAATGAGCAGTTCTTC CASGRGPGYNEQFF
. TRBJ1-3 . TRBV6-1 TGTGCCAGCAGTGCCGGGGGGACTGGAAACACCATATATTTT CASSAGGTGNTIYF